This is a list of T cell receptor beta chains from one sample in a study of shared clonotypes between healthy human individuals. The method was immunoSEQ multiplex PCR; TCRdb's version includes in-frame clones alone and lacks a portion of them. This table holds around 240,000 clones, 65% to 70% found once. Sequences were obtained from memory CD4+ T cells sorted from blood. These receptors all stem from a man aged 30-40 years in good health. Each CDR3 is given with its conserved first and last residue. The D gene is left open where the match is weak. Some rows have no size entry. The others give once, few or many, or a class for an expanded clone.

CDR3: CAWSVQQGANEKLFF
DNA: TGTGCCTGGAGTGTCCAACAGGGCGCTAATGAAAAACTGTTTTTT
V: TRBV30
size: once
D: NA
J: TRBJ1-4

CDR3: CASSLPGGTEAFF
DNA: TGTGCCAGCAGCTTGCCGGGCGGTACTGAAGCTTTCTTT
V: TRBV7-9
size: NA
D: NA
J: TRBJ1-1

CDR3: CASRETRGNQPQHF
DNA: TGTGCCAGCCGAGAAACCAGAGGTAATCAGCCCCAGCATTTT
V: TRBV6-5
size: NA
D: NA
J: TRBJ1-5

CDR3: CASSSPGTAYSYEQYF
DNA: TGTGCCAGCAGCTCGCCCGGGACAGCCTATTCCTACGAGCAGTACTTC
V: TRBV28
size: once
D: TRBD1
J: TRBJ2-7

CDR3: CASSSNSYNEQFF
DNA: TGTGCCAGCAGCTCAAACAGTTACAATGAGCAGTTCTTC
V: TRBV7-9
size: many
D: NA
J: TRBJ2-1

CDR3: CASSLGAGGGWGTDTQYF
DNA: TGTGCCAGCAGCTTAGGAGCGGGAGGGGGATGGGGCACAGATACGCAGTATTTT
V: TRBV11-2
size: many
D: TRBD2
J: TRBJ2-3

CDR3: CASSLSRDGTDTQYF
DNA: TGTGCCAGCAGCTTAAGTCGGGACGGCACAGATACGCAGTATTTT
V: TRBV7-3
size: NA
D: NA
J: TRBJ2-3

CDR3: CASSTWTANTEAFF
DNA: TGTGCCAGCAGTACTTGGACGGCGAACACTGAAGCTTTCTTT
V: TRBV27
size: few
D: NA
J: TRBJ1-1

CDR3: CASSENQGDEQYF
DNA: TGTGCCAGCAGTGAAAACCAGGGGGACGAGCAGTACTTC
V: TRBV6-1
size: NA
D: TRBD1
J: TRBJ2-7

CDR3: CASKAGELFF
DNA: TGTGCCAGCAAAGCCGGGGAGCTGTTTTTT
V: TRBV6-1
size: few
D: NA
J: TRBJ2-2

CDR3: CASSSGLAGVRQFF
DNA: TGTGCCAGCAGCTCCGGACTAGCGGGAGTACGGCAGTTCTTC
V: TRBV7-3
size: NA
D: TRBD2
J: TRBJ2-1

CDR3: CASSRGRQETQYF
DNA: TGTGCCAGCTCACGAGGACGCCAAGAGACCCAGTACTTC
V: TRBV18
size: few
D: NA
J: TRBJ2-5

CDR3: CASSSPTGGNEKLFF
DNA: TGTGCCAGCAGTTCCCCGACAGGGGGTAATGAAAAACTGTTTTTT
V: TRBV6-5
size: NA
D: TRBD1
J: TRBJ1-4

CDR3: CASSLTTDRGRSGYTF
DNA: TGTGCCAGCAGCTTGACCACCGACAGGGGGCGAAGTGGCTACACCTTC
V: TRBV5-5
size: NA
D: TRBD1
J: TRBJ1-2

CDR3: CASSWTGSYEQYF
DNA: TGTGCCAGCAGCTGGACGGGAAGCTACGAGCAGTACTTC
V: TRBV7-2
size: few
D: NA
J: TRBJ2-7

CDR3: CASSGDSYNQPQHF
DNA: TGTGCCAGCAGTGGGGACAGTTACAATCAGCCCCAGCATTTT
V: TRBV2
size: many
D: TRBD1
J: TRBJ1-5

CDR3: CASSKSQASGSPYRTDTQYF
DNA: TGTGCCAGCAGCAAATCTCAGGCTAGCGGGTCTCCTTACCGCACAGATACGCAGTATTTT
V: TRBV21-1
size: NA
D: NA
J: TRBJ2-3

CDR3: CATSEKGPQHF
DNA: TGTGCCACCAGCGAAAAGGGACCCCAGCATTTT
V: TRBV15
size: NA
D: NA
J: TRBJ1-5

CDR3: CASRKPGLAGTGELFF
DNA: TGTGCCAGCAGAAAGCCGGGACTAGCGGGGACCGGGGAGCTGTTTTTT
V: TRBV27
size: NA
D: TRBD2
J: TRBJ2-2

CDR3: CASSRTGGINEQYF
DNA: TGTGCCAGCAGCAGGACAGGGGGAATCAACGAGCAGTACTTC
V: TRBV5-4
size: NA
D: TRBD1
J: TRBJ2-7

CDR3: CASRHAGQGSYEQYF
DNA: TGTGCCAGCAGGCATGCGGGACAGGGGTCTTACGAGCAGTACTTC
V: TRBV6-1
size: few
D: TRBD1
J: TRBJ2-7

CDR3: CASSDKGQGASGELFF
DNA: TGTGCCAGCAGTGACAAGGGACAGGGGGCGAGCGGGGAGCTGTTTTTT
V: TRBV6-4
size: few
D: TRBD1
J: TRBJ2-2

CDR3: CASSRLAGTYEQYF
DNA: TGCGCCAGCAGTAGACTAGCGGGAACCTACGAGCAGTACTTC
V: TRBV10-1
size: NA
D: TRBD2
J: TRBJ2-7

CDR3: CASTYRAQANEKLFF
DNA: TGTGCCAGCACCTACCGGGCACAGGCAAATGAAAAACTGTTTTTT
V: TRBV21-1
size: NA
D: NA
J: TRBJ1-4

CDR3: CASSLGRGINEQFF
DNA: TGTGCCAGCAGCTTGGGCAGGGGGATCAATGAGCAGTTCTTC
V: TRBV7-7
size: NA
D: TRBD1
J: TRBJ2-1

CDR3: CASSLRGTGGEQYF
DNA: TGTGCCAGCAGTTTAAGGGGGACAGGGGGAGAGCAGTACTTC
V: TRBV28
size: NA
D: TRBD1
J: TRBJ2-7

CDR3: CASSSNTRATEAFF
DNA: TGTGCCAGCAGCTCCAATACACGGGCCACTGAAGCTTTCTTT
V: TRBV11-2
size: NA
D: NA
J: TRBJ1-1